Following are 27 T cell receptor beta chains from one sample sequenced in a study of shared clonotypes between healthy human individuals (dated by TCRdb to 2020 to 2022). The receptor library was made with the immunoSEQ multiplex PCR assay. This is the immuneACCESS table as TCRdb keeps it, with only in-frame sequences that have V and J called. A part of the clones is gone; compared with another copy, unresolved V genes explain less than half, and the rest is unexplained. This sample lists millions of clones; 93% were detected once. In total, the top ten clones hold about 0.37% of the sample. Sequencing was performed on naive CD4+ T cells from PBMCs. According to the study, the label for this sample's cell subset or site signals: CD45RA+ positively selected. The receptors were sampled from a man aged 18-30 years in good health. Some clones in this sample may be carry-over from other donors' samples.

A word on this clone: Within the sample, other DNA sequences also encode this same CDR3. The V and J genes are TRBV10-3 and TRBJ2-7; D uncertain. Germline V gene data show CDR1 as ENHRY and CDR2 as SYGVKD. Trimming removed 5 bases from V and 0 bases from J, with 2 bases in between. The CDR3 contains 11 residues. The CDR3 nucleotides read TGTGCCATCAGTAGCTCCTACGAGCAGTACTTC. This sequence encodes CAISSSYEQYF.

In the case of this clone: This sample includes further DNA sequences coding for the same CDR3. The chain employs TRBV5-1 and TRBJ2-1; D may be TRBD2 (6 bases). Germline CDR1 is SGHRS and CDR2 is YFSETQ. V dropped 2 bases and J dropped 0 bases, with 9 bases sitting between them. The CDR3 extends over 15 amino acids. The DNA for the CDR3 is TGCGCCAGCAGCTTTCGGAGGGACTCCTACAATGAGCAGTTCTTC. This codes for CASSFRRDSYNEQFF.

This clone has just one count. This chain links TRBV28 with TRBJ2-7, with TRBD2 matching over 15 bases. The CDR3 consists of 17 residues. Germline CDR1 MDHEN, CDR2 SYDVKM. V shed 4 bases and J 5 bases; nucleotides not matched to a gene: 9. The CDR3 nucleotides read TGTGCCAGCAGTTCCCCCGGGACTAGCGGGAGGCGGAACGAGCAGTACTTC. This translates into CASSSPGTSGRRNEQYF.

The V gene is TRBV7-6, the J gene TRBJ2-3; 15 positions match TRBD2. Germline CDR1 and CDR2: SGHVS and FNYEAQ. The CDR3 totals 17 residues. Trimming removed 4 bases from V and 6 bases from J; junction bases left unmatched: 8. Here the CDR3 reads CASSSWTSGRGWDTQYF. Written as DNA, the CDR3 is TGTGCCAGCAGCTCATGGACTAGCGGGAGGGGATGGGATACGCAGTATTTT.

The chain carries TRBV28 and TRBJ2-1; D is perhaps TRBD2 (6 bases). With 7 bases removed from V and 7 bases from J, the gap between germline ends came to 20 bases. Germline V CDR1 and CDR2: MDHEN, SYDVKM. This CDR3 has 15 amino acids. CDR3 in DNA: TGTGCCAGCATTTCTGGGGGGAGATCGGGAAATGAGCAGTTCTTC. Translation gives CASISGGRSGNEQFF.

V gene TRBV5-5 combines with J gene TRBJ1-5, with 7 bases matching TRBD1. CDR1 SGHKS and CDR2 YYEKEE come from the germline V gene (reference sequence). This CDR3 comprises 16 residues. Trimming cost V 4 bases and J 0 bases; bases outside gene matches: 7. Here the CDR3 DNA reads TGTGCCAGCAGCCACGGGACAGTAAATAGCAATCAGCCCCAGCATTTT. Its translation: CASSHGTVNSNQPQHF.

The chain is built from TRBV18 and TRBJ1-1; D is ambiguous. Per the germline V gene, CDR1 is KGHSH and CDR2 is LQKENI. CDR3 length: 16 amino acids. V gave up 1 base and J gave up 0 bases, with 12 bases separating them. The CDR3 DNA reads TGTGCCAGCTCACCACGGGTCCCCAAAGTGAACACTGAAGCTTTCTTT. The encoded protein is CASSPRVPKVNTEAFF.

The chain recombines TRBV28 with TRBJ1-3; no clear D gene. V dropped 1 base and J dropped 4 bases, with 8 bases sitting between them. The CDR3 loop spans 14 amino acids. The V gene's germline CDR1 is MDHEN and CDR2 SYDVKM. For the CDR3, the DNA is TGTGCCAGCAGTTTATATCAGAGAGGAAACACCATATATTTT. Amino acids: CASSLYQRGNTIYF.

The chain is built from TRBV29-1 and TRBJ1-1; 7 positions match TRBD1. The junction had 6 bases not matched to a gene; V was cut back by 6 bases and J by 5 bases. Germline V gene sequence: CDR1 SQVTM, CDR2 ANQGSEA. The CDR3 loop spans 12 amino acids. CDR3 DNA: TGCAGCGTACACAGGGGATTTACTGAAGCTTTCTTT. Amino acids: CSVHRGFTEAFF.

The CDR3 sequence is CASSHFGLAGVPSYNEQFF. The CDR3 nucleotides read TGCGCCAGCAGCCATTTCGGACTAGCGGGAGTCCCCTCCTACAATGAGCAGTTCTTC. The V gene is TRBV4-1, the J gene TRBJ2-1; 13 nucleotides align to TRBD2. Trimming removed 3 bases from V and 0 bases from J; junction bases left unmatched: 8. Germline lookup yields CDR1 MGHRA and CDR2 YSYEKL. This CDR3 has 19 residues.

The V and J genes are TRBV28 and TRBJ1-3, with D unresolved. The length of the CDR3 is 14 residues. Germline CDR1 is MDHEN and CDR2 is SYDVKM. V lost 8 bases to trimming and J lost 0 bases, with 11 bases between them. The CDR3 nucleotides read TGTGCCAGCGGAGCCTACGTCTCTGGAAACACCATATATTTT. As protein: CASGAYVSGNTIYF.

The V gene is TRBV19, the J gene TRBJ1-2; 9 bases line up with TRBD1. The length of the CDR3 is 17 residues. Trimming at V came to 5 bases and at J to 0 bases, leaving 10 bases not matched to a gene. Germline CDR1 and CDR2: LNHDA and SQIVND (reference sequence). Written as DNA, the CDR3 is TGTGCCAGTAGTCCAACCCCGGGACAGGGAACTAACTATGGCTACACCTTC. The encoded protein is CASSPTPGQGTNYGYTF.

J is TRBJ2-7 and V is TRBV5-8; D gene ambiguous. The CDR3 length is 14 residues. CDR1 is SGHTS, CDR2 YDEGEE, per germline. V was clipped by 4 bases and J by 0 bases, with 11 bases between them. As DNA, the CDR3 is TGTGCCAGCAGCCTGGACCGGATCTCCTACGAGCAGTACTTC. The encoded protein is CASSLDRISYEQYF.

This rearrangement joins TRBV2 to TRBJ2-1; the D gene is possibly TRBD2 (6 bases). The CDR3 is 16 residues long. CDR1 SNHLY and CDR2 FYNNEI come from the germline V gene. Trimming cost V 0 bases and J 6 bases, with 15 bases left between them. Here the CDR3 reads CASSEATGTDLNEQFF. DNA for the CDR3: TGTGCCAGCAGTGAAGCCACCGGGACTGACCTCAATGAGCAGTTCTTC.

The chain combines TRBV18 with TRBJ2-5; either TRBD1 or TRBD2 may fit D (5 bases each). Germline CDR1 KGHSH, CDR2 LQKENI. The V gene lost 2 bases and the J gene lost 3 bases, with 16 bases spanning the gap. The CDR3 runs to 16 residues. CDR3 region: CASSPSRSGPKETQYF. The CDR3 bases are TGTGCCAGCTCACCATCCCGCTCGGGGCCTAAAGAGACCCAGTACTTC.

This clone was seen once. This sequence joins TRBV29-1 and TRBJ2-1; possible D gene TRBD2, 5 bases. Germline CDR1 and CDR2: SQVTM and ANQGSEA. V lost 6 bases to trimming and J lost 7 bases, with 19 bases between them. The CDR3 loop spans 14 amino acids. CDR3 sequence: CSVGRSLDYNEQFF. The CDR3 nucleotides are TGCAGCGTGGGAAGATCCCTCGACTATAATGAGCAGTTCTTC.

The chain links TRBV28 to TRBJ1-3; no firm D call. Germline V gene data show CDR1 as MDHEN and CDR2 as SYDVKM. V gave up 7 bases and J gave up 5 bases, with 6 bases separating them. The CDR3 spans 11 residues. The CDR3 here is CASTGRNTIYF. Written as DNA, the CDR3 is TGTGCCAGCACCGGCAGAAACACCATATATTTT.

This clone was found once. The genes are TRBV5-4 and TRBJ1-1; a weak D match, TRBD1 (6 bases). The germline CDR1 and CDR2 sequences are SGHNT and YYREEE (reference sequence). The V end was cut by 0 bases, the J end by 5 bases, with 17 bases between. The CDR3 has 16 amino acids. As DNA, the CDR3 is TGTGCCAGCAGCTTGGCCAAGAGGGGGTTTGTGACTGAAGCTTTCTTT. It encodes CASSLAKRGFVTEAFF.

The V call is TRBV27, the J call TRBJ2-3; tentative D call: TRBD2 (5 bases). Trimming pared 6 bases from V and 1 base from J, leaving 17 bases between. This CDR3 region has 16 residues. Germline V lookup: CDR1 MNHEY, CDR2 SMNVEV (reference sequence). CDR3 protein: CASSTHRGRGTDTQYF. The CDR3, as DNA: TGTGCCAGCAGCACTCACCGAGGGCGGGGCACAGATACGCAGTATTTT.

This clone was picked up one time. The CDR3, as DNA: TGTGCCAGCTCACCGCTAGCGGGTTATGAGACCCAGTACTTC. As protein: CASSPLAGYETQYF. The J gene is TRBJ2-5, the V gene TRBV18; 8 positions agree with TRBD2. V lost 3 bases and J lost 5; bases outside the gene matches: 5. The CDR3 loop spans 14 amino acids. Germline V lookup: CDR1 KGHSH, CDR2 LQKENI.

The V gene is TRBV6-5, the J gene TRBJ2-7; perhaps TRBD2 as D (6 bases). Trimming left V 1 base short and J 6 bases short, with 10 bases between. The germline V gene encodes CDR1 MNHEY and CDR2 SVGAGI. This CDR3 has 13 amino acids. The CDR3 DNA is TGTGCCAGCAGTTACTTGCGGGGTGGCGAGCAGTACTTC. This sequence encodes CASSYLRGGEQYF.

The CDR3 coding sequence is TGTGCCAACCGAGCGACAGGGCTCAACACTGAAGCTTTCTTT. This encodes CANRATGLNTEAFF. The rearrangement uses TRBV28 and TRBJ1-1, with 7 bases that match TRBD1. The junction had 10 bases not matched to a gene; V was cut back by 10 bases and J by 2 bases. CDR3 length equals 14 residues. Looked up from germline, CDR1 is MDHEN and CDR2 is SYDVKM.

The chain employs TRBV18 and TRBJ1-1, with 9 bases identical to TRBD1. V lost 2 bases, J lost 7 bases, and 8 bases stayed unmatched. This CDR3 spans 15 amino acids. Looked up from germline, CDR1 is KGHSH and CDR2 is LQKENI. In DNA form, the CDR3 reads TGTGCCAGCTCACCAACGGCGGACAGGGGTAGTGAAGCTTTCTTT. Protein: CASSPTADRGSEAFF.

Of note for this clone: The sample contains more than one DNA sequence encoding this CDR3. The chain is built from TRBV7-3 and TRBJ2-3; D gene unclear. Per the germline V gene, CDR1 is SGHTA and CDR2 is FQGTGA. Trimming removed 1 base at V and 0 bases at J, with 8 bases between. The CDR3 has 15 residues. This CDR3 reads CASSLNGGSTDTQYF. In DNA form, the CDR3 reads TGTGCCAGCAGCTTAAATGGCGGCAGCACAGATACGCAGTATTTT.

The chain uses TRBV9 and TRBJ1-2; 10 nucleotides align to TRBD1. The V gene end was trimmed by 1 base and the J gene end by 7 bases; junction bases not matched to a gene: 13. CDR1 and CDR2 (germline): SGDLS, YYNGEE. CDR3 length: 17 residues. CDR3 coding DNA: TGTGCCAGCAGCGTATCCGGGACAGGGGCATCTATGGTTGGCTACACCTTC. This sequence encodes CASSVSGTGASMVGYTF.

CDR3 protein: CASSLEVPGATQYF. The CDR3 coding sequence is TGTGCCAGCAGCTTAGAGGTCCCCGGGGCTACGCAGTATTTT. This chain links TRBV7-2 with TRBJ2-3; D may be TRBD1 or TRBD2 (5 bases each). This CDR3 is 14 amino acids long. The germline gives CDR1 SGHTA, CDR2 FQGNSA. V was pared by 1 base and J by 8 bases, with 13 bases between.

V usage is TRBV19 and J usage is TRBJ1-1; no firm D call. Germline V CDR1 and CDR2: LNHDA, SQIVND (reference sequence). Trimming cost V 3 bases and J 4 bases, with 12 bases left between them. CDR3 length equals 14 residues. The CDR3 region has the DNA TGTGCCAGTAGTATCCCCCGGCGGGGCACTGAAGCTTTCTTT. It specifies CASSIPRRGTEAFF.